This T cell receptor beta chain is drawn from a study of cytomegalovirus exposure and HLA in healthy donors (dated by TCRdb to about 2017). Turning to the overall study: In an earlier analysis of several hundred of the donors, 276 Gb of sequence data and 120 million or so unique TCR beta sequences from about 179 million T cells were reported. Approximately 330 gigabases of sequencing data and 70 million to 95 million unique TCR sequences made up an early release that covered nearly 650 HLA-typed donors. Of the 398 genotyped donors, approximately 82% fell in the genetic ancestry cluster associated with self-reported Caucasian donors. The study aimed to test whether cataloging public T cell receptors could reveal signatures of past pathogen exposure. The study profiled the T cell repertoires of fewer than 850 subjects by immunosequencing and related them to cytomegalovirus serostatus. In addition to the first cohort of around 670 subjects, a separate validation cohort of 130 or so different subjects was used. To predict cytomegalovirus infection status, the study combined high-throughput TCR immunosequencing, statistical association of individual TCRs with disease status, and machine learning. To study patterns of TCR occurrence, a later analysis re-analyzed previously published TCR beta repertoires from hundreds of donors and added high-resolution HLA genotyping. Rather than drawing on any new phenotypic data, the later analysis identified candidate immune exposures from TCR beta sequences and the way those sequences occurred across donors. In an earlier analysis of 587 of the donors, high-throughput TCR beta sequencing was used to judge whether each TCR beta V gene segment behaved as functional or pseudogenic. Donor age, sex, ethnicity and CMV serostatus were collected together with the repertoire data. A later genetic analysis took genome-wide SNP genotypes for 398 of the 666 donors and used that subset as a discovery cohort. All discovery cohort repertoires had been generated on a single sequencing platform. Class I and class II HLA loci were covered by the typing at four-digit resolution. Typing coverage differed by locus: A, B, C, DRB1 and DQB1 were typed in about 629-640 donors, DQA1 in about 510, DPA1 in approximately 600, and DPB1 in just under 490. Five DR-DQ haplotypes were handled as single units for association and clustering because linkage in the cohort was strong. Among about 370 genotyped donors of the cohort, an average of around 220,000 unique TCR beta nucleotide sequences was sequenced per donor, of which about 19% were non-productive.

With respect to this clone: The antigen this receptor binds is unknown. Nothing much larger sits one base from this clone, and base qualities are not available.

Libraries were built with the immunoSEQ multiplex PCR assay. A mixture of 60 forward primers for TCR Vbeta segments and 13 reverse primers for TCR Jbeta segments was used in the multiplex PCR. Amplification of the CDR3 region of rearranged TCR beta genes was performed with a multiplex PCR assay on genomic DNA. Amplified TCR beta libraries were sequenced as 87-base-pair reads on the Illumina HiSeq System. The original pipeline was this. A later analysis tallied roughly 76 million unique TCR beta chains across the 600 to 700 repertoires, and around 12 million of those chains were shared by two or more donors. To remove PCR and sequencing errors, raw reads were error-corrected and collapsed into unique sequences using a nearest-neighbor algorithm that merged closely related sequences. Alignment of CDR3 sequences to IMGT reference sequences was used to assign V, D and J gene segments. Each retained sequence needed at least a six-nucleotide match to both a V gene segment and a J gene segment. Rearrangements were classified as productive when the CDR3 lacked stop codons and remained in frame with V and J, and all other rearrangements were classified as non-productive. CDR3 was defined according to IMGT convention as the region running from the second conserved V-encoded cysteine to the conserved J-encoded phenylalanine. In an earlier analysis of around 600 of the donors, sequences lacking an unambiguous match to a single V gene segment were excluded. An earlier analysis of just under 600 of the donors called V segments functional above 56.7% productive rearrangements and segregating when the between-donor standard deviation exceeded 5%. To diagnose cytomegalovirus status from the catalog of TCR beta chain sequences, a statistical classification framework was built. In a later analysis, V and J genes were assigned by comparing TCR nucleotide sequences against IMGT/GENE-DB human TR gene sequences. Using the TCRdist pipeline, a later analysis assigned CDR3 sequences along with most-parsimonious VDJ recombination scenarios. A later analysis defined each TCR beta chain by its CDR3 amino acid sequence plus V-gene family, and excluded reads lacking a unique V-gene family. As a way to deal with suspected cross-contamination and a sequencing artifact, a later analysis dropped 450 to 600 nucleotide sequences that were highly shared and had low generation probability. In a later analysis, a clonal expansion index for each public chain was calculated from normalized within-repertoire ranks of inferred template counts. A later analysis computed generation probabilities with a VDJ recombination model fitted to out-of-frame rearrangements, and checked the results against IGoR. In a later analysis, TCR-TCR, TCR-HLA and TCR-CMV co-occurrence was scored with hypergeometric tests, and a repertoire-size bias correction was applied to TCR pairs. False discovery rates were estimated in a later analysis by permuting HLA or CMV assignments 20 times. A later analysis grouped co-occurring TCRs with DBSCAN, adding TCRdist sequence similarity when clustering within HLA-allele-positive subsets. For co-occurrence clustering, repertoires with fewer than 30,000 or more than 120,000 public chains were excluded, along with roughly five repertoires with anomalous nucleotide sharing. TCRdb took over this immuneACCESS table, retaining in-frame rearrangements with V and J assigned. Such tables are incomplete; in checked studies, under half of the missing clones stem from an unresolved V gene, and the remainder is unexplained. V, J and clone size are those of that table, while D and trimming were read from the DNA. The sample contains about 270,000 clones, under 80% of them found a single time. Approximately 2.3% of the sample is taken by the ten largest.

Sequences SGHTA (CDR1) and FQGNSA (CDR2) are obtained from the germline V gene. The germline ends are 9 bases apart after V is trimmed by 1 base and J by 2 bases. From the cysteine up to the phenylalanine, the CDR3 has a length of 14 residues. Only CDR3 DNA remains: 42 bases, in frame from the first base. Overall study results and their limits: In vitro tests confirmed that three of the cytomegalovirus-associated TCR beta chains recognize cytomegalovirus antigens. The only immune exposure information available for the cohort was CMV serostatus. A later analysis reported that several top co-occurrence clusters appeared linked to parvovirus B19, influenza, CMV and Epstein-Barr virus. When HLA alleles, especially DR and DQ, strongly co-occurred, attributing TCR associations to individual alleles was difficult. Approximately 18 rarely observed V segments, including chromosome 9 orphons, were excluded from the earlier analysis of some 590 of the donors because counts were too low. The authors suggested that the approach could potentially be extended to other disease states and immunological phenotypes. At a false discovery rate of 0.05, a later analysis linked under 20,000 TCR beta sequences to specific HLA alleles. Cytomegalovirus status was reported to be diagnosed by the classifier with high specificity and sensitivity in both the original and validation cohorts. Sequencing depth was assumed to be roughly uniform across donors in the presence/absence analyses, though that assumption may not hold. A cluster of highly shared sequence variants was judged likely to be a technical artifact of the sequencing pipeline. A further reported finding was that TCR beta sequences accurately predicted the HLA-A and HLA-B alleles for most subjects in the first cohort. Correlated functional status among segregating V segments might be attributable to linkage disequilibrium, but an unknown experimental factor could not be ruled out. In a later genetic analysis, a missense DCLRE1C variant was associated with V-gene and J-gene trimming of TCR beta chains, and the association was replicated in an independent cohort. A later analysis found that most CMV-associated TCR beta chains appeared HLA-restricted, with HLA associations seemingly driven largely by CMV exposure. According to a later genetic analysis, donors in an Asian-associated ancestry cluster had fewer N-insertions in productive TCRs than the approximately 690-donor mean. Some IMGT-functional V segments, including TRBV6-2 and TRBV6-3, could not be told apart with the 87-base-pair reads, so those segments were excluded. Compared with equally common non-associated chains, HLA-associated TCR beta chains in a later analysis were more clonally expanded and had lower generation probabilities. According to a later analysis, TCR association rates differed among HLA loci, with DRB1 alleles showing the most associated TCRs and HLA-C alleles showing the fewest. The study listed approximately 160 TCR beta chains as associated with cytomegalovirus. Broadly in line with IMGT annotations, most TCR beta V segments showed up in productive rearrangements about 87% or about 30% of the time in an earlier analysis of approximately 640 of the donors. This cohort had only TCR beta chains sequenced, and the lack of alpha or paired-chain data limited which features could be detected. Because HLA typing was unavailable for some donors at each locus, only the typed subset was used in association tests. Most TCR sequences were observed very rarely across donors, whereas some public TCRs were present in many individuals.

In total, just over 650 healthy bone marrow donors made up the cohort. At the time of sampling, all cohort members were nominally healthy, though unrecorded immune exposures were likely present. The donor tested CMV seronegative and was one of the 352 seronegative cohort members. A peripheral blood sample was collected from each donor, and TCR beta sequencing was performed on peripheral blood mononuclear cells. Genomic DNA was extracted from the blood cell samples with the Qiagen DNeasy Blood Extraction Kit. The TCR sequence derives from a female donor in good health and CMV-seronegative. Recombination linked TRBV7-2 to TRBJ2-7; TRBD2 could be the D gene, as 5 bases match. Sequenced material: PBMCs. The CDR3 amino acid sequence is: CASSLGRGTYEQYF. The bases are TGTGCCAGCAGCTTAGGACGAGGGACCTACGAGCAGTACTTC.